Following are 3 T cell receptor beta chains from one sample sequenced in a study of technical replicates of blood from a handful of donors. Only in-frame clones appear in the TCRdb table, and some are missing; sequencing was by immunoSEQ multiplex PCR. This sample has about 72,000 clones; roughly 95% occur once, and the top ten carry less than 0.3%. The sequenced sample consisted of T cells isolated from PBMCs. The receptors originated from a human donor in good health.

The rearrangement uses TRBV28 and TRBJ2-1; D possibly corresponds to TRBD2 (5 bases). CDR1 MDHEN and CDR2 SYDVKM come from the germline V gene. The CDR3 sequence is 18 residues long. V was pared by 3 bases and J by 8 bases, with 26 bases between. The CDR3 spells CASSFPLTLGHSVHEQFF. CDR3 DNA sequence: TGTGCCAGCAGTTTTCCCCTCACTTTGGGCCATAGCGTCCATGAGCAGTTCTTC. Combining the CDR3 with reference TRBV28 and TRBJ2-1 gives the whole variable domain DVKVTQSSRYLVKRTGEKVFLECVQDMDHENMFWYRQDPGLGLRLIYFSYDVKMKEKGDIPEGYSVSREKKERFSLILESASTNQTSMYLCASSFPLTLGHSVHEQFFGPGTRLTVL.

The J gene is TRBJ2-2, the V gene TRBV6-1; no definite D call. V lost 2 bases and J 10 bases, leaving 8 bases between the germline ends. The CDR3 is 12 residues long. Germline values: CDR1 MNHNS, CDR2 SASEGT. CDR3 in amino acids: CASSEYGTELFF. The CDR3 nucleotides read TGTGCCAGCAGTGAATACGGTACGGAGCTGTTTTTT.

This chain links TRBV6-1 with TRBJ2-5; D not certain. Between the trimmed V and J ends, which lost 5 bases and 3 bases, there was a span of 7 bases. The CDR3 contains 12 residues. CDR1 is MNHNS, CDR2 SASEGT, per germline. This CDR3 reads CASSPQKETQYF. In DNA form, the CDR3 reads TGTGCCAGCAGTCCCCAGAAAGAGACCCAGTACTTC.